Shown below are 9 T cell receptor beta chains from a single sample sequenced in a study of identifying expanded T cells in peripheral blood. Assay used: immunoSEQ multiplex PCR; TCRdb lists only in-frame clones, some missing. This table holds 60,000 to 70,000 clones, around four fifths found once. Sequencing was carried out using blood. The receptors were gathered from a person aged 18 to 75 in good health.

V gene TRBV10-2 combines with J gene TRBJ2-2; the D gene is possibly TRBD2 (7 bases). The CDR3 runs 13 residues. Germline CDR1 and CDR2: WSHSY and SAAADI. V lost 5 bases to trimming and J lost 7 bases, with 11 bases between them. The CDR3 sequence is CASSPGGLGELFF. The CDR3 DNA reads TGCGCCAGCAGTCCCGGGGGGCTCGGGGAGCTGTTTTTT.

The chain recombines TRBV11-2 with TRBJ2-5; D call uncertain. CDR1 is SGHAT and CDR2 is FQNNGV in the germline V gene. The length of the CDR3 is 15 residues. V lost 0 bases to trimming and J lost 2 bases, with 10 bases between them. The CDR3 DNA reads as TGTGCCAGCAGCTTAGATCCAGGTCCTCAAGAGACCCAGTACTTC. The encoded protein is CASSLDPGPQETQYF. The full variable domain, with the rest looked up from reference TRBV11-2 and TRBJ2-5, is EAGVAQSPRYKIIEKRQSVAFWCNPISGHATLYWYQQILGQGPKLLIQFQNNGVVDDSQLPKDRFSAERLKGVDSTLKIQPAKLEDSAVYLCASSLDPGPQETQYFGPGTRLLVL.

This chain uses TRBV19 with TRBJ1-4; D is possibly TRBD1 (5 bases). This CDR3 contains 14 residues. Germline lookup yields CDR1 LNHDA and CDR2 SQIVND (reference sequence). The V and J ends lost 3 bases and 4 bases respectively, with 9 bases between them. The CDR3 protein is CASSIQGINEKLFF. CDR3 sequence (DNA): TGTGCCAGTAGTATCCAGGGTATTAATGAAAAACTGTTTTTT.

This clone is labeled medium-sized. The rearrangement links TRBV9 to TRBJ2-4; 11 bases line up with TRBD2. This CDR3 is 15 amino acids long. V was clipped by 1 base and J by 7 bases; unmatched bases: 4. The germline CDR1 and CDR2 sequences are SGDLS and YYNGEE. CDR3 sequence reads: CASSVSSGRTNIQYF. In DNA form, the CDR3 reads TGTGCCAGCAGCGTATCTAGCGGGAGGACGAACATTCAGTACTTC.

CDR3 bases: TGTGCCAGCAGCTTAACAGCCTCCTACGAGCAGTACTTC. Protein: CASSLTASYEQYF. V is TRBV7-9 and J is TRBJ2-7; D gene uncertain. This CDR3 has 13 residues. Looked up from germline, CDR1 is SEHNR and CDR2 is FQNEAQ (reference sequence). Deletions cut 2 bases from V and 0 bases from J, with 5 bases between.

The chain employs TRBV11-3 and TRBJ2-1; perhaps D is TRBD1 or TRBD2 (5 bases each). The CDR3 loop spans 15 amino acids. Trimming removed 5 bases from V and 4 bases from J, with 15 bases in between. Germline V lookup: CDR1 SGHNT, CDR2 YENEEA. The CDR3 is CASSVEEGPYNEQFF. The CDR3 nucleotides read TGTGCCAGCAGCGTGGAAGAGGGGCCTTACAATGAGCAGTTCTTC.

The J gene is TRBJ1-2, the V gene TRBV19, with D possibly matching TRBD1 (5 bases). The V end lost 4 bases, the J end lost 2 bases, and 14 bases lay between the germline ends. Germline V gives CDR1 LNHDA, CDR2 SQIVND (reference sequence). The CDR3 consists of 15 residues. CDR3 sequence: CASSTVRAGNYGYTF. For the CDR3, the DNA is TGTGCCAGTAGTACCGTTAGGGCAGGGAACTATGGCTACACCTTC.

The J gene is TRBJ1-1, the V gene TRBV18; TRBD1 agrees at 7 bases. V trimming: 3 bases; J trimming: 4 bases; junction bases outside the gene matches: 5. This CDR3 region has 14 residues. Per germline, CDR1 KGHSH and CDR2 LQKENI. The CDR3 reads CASSPGTVGTEAFF. Here the CDR3 DNA reads TGTGCCAGCTCACCCGGGACAGTCGGCACTGAAGCTTTCTTT. Full variable domain (missing parts from reference TRBV18 and TRBJ1-1): NAGVMQNPRHLVRRRGQEARLRCSPMKGHSHVYWYRQLPEEGLKFMVYLQKENIIDESGMPKERFSAEFPKEGPSILRIQQVVRGDSAAYFCASSPGTVGTEAFFGQGTRLTVV.

The chain links TRBV6-1 to TRBJ2-1; TRBD2 matches 8 bases. The CDR3 runs 15 residues. V was clipped by 8 bases and J by 0 bases; unmatched bases: 6. Per germline, CDR1 MNHNS and CDR2 SASEGT. CDR3 sequence (DNA): TGTGCCAGCCGGGCGGGAGGCCCCTCCTACAATGAGCAGTTCTTC. This encodes CASRAGGPSYNEQFF.